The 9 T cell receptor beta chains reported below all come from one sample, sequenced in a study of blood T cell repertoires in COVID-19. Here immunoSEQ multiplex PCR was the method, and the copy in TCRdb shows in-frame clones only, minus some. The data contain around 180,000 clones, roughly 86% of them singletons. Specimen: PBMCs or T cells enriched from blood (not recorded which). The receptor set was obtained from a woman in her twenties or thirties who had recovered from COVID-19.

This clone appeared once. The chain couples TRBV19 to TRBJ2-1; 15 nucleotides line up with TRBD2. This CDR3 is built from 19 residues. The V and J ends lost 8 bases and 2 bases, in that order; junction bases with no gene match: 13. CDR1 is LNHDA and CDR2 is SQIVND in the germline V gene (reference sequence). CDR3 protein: CASSSPGTSGRKTYNEQFF. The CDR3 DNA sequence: TGTGCCAGTTCTTCCCCCGGGACTAGCGGGAGGAAGACCTACAATGAGCAGTTCTTC.

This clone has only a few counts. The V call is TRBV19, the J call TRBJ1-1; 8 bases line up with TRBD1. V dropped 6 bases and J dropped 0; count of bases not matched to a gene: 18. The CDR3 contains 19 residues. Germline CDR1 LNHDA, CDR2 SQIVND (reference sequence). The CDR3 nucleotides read TGTGCCAGTAGCCATAACCCCCGTCCGGGACAGGTTATGAACACTGAAGCTTTCTTT. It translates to CASSHNPRPGQVMNTEAFF.

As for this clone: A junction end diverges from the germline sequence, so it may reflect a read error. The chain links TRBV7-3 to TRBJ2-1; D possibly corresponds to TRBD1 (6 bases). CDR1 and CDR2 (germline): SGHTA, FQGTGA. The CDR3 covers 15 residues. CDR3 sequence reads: CASSLGGQANNELFF. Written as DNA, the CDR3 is TGTGCCAGCAGCTTAGGGGGACAAGCAAACAATGAGCTGTTCTTC.

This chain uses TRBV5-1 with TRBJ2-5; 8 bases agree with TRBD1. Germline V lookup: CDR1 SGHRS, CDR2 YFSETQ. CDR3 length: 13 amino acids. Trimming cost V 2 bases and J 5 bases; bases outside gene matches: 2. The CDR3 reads CASSLQGVETQYF. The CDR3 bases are TGCGCCAGCAGCTTACAGGGGGTTGAGACCCAGTACTTC. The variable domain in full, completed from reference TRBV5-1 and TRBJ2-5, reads KAGVTQTPRYLIKTRGQQVTLSCSPISGHRSVSWYQQTPGQGLQFLFEYFSETQRNKGNFPGRFSGRQFSNSRSEMNVSTLELGDSALYLCASSLQGVETQYFGPGTRLLVL.

The CDR3 spells CASSYIGRGSGANVLTF. CDR3 nucleotide sequence: TGTGCCAGCAGTTACATCGGGAGGGGCTCTGGGGCCAACGTCCTGACTTTC. This chain joins TRBV6-2 or TRBV6-3 and TRBJ2-6; 8 bases map to TRBD2. Germline V gene sequence: CDR1 MNHEY, CDR2 SVGEGT. V lost 2 bases, J lost 0 bases, and 3 bases stayed unmatched. The CDR3 extends over 17 amino acids.

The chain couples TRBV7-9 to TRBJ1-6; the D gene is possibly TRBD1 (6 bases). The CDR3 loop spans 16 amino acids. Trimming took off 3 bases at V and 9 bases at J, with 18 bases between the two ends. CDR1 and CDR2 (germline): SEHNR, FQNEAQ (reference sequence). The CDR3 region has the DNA TGTGCCAGCAGCTTGGCGACAGGTTTTTCAGGTTCACCCCTCCACTTT. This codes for CASSLATGFSGSPLHF.

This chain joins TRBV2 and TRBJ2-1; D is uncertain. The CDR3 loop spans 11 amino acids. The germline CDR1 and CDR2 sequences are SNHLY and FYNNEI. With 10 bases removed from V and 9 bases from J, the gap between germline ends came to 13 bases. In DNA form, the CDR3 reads TGTGCCAACAGCATAGATGTTGAGCAGTTCTTC. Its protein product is CANSIDVEQFF.

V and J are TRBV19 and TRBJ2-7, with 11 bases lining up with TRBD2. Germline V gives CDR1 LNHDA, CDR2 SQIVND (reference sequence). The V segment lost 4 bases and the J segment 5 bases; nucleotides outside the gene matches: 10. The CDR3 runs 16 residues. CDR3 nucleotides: TGTGCCAGTAGTACGACGACTAGCGGGGCCTATCACGAGCAGTACTTC. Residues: CASSTTTSGAYHEQYF.

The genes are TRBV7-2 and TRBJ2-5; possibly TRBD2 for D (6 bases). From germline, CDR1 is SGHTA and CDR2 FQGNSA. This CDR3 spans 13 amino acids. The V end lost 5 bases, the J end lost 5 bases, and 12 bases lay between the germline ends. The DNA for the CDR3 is TGTGCCAGCAGCCAGACTAGGATTGAGACCCAGTACTTC. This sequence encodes CASSQTRIETQYF. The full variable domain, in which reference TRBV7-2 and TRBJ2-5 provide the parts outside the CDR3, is GAGVSQSPSNKVTEKGKDVELRCDPISGHTALYWYRQSLGQGLEFLIYFQGNSAPDKSGLPSDRFSAERTGGSVSTLTIQRTQQEDSAVYLCASSQTRIETQYFGPGTRLLVL.